This T cell receptor (beta chain) was obtained from a study of PD-1 blockade in classical Hodgkin lymphoma. On this clone itself: Its antigen is currently unknown.

The method was immunoSEQ multiplex PCR; TCRdb's version includes in-frame clones alone and lacks a portion of them. The sample consists of 20,000 to 30,000 clones, about 83% of them appearing once. Germline V gene lookup returns CDR1 MDHEN and CDR2 SYDVKM. This CDR3 is 15 amino acids long. Trimming cost V 5 bases and J 2 bases, with 16 bases left between them. Study-wide points: At baseline, newly diagnosed patients reportedly showed less TCR diversity than healthy donors.

Each and every patient relapsed after autologous stem cell transplantation, and patients got differing brentuximab vedotin exposure. The chain recombines TRBV28 with TRBJ2-7; tentative D call: TRBD2 (7 bases). The sample was peripheral blood mononuclear cells (PBMCs), taken before the second cycle of nivolumab. This receptor was taken from a human donor with classical Hodgkin lymphoma. Here the CDR3 DNA reads TGTGCCAGCAGTGACCCGGGGGGCGCAACCTACGAGCAGTACTTC. It translates to CASSDPGGATYEQYF.